This T cell receptor (beta chain) was sequenced for a study of metastatic and nonmetastatic thyroid tumors (dated by TCRdb to the early 2020s). Describing the broader study: For patients with malignant and with benign thyroid disease, the researchers compared repertoires between peripheral blood samples and tumor or nodule tissue samples.

Comment on this clone: Its recognized antigen is unknown. No clone much larger than this one lies a single base away; base qualities are absent.

CDR1 is given as DFQATT and CDR2 as SNEGSKA, both from the germline V gene (reference sequence). Ends trimmed: V by 0 bases, J by 3 bases; bases unmatched to a gene: 6. Inclusive of the bounding cysteine and phenylalanine, the CDR3 is 15 residues long. The only DNA kept is the CDR3, 45 bases in frame from the first base. The paper's findings and limits, for the study overall: In both blood and tumor samples, TCR beta diversity was reported to be significantly higher in malignant tumors than in benign nodules.

No treatment had been received by any patient before thyroid surgery. The study retrospectively analysed patient clinical samples collected from the early 2010s to the late 2010s using T-cell receptor beta sequencing. The library was produced with PCR. The sample was run on an Illumina HiSeq 4000. High-throughput sequencing was used to profile the TCR beta-chain CDR3 region of every patient. As for the authors' bioinformatics: The researchers built a classifier to tell apart papillary thyroid cancer patients with distant metastasis, based on CDR3 differences among clinicopathological groups. Repertoire diversity was assessed with the Shannon index, and tumor-blood repertoire similarity with the Morisita-Horn index. Using fastp at Q25 and MiXCR, TCRdb reprocessed the public reads and kept productive beta chains. The V and J calls come from TCRdb's annotation, not from the publication. The sample includes about 12,000 clones, with around 29% observed a single time. About 15% of the sample is in the top ten clones.

In this chain, TRBV20-1 is recombined with TRBJ2-5, with 8 central nucleotides matching TRBD2. What was sequenced was tumor tissue. This TCR came from a male donor with papillary thyroid cancer or a benign thyroid nodule (not recorded which). Some clones in this sample may be carry-over from other donors' samples. The CDR3 region reads CSARDGKTSEETQYF. The nucleotides are TGCAGTGCTAGAGATGGTAAGACTAGCGAAGAGACCCAGTACTTC.